This T cell receptor beta chain was identified during a study of control samples from healthy donors and cancer patients. TCRdb's table, derived via immunoSEQ multiplex PCR, lists solely in-frame clones and lacks some. The sample comprises 94,000 or so clones, approximately 84% of which are singletons, and around 35% rests with the top ten. CDR3 length: 13 residues. The germline V gene has CDR1 MNHEY and CDR2 SVGAGI. V was trimmed by 7 bases and J by 1 base, leaving 10 bases between them. This sequence joins TRBV6-5 and TRBJ1-2; D is undetermined. This clonotype was sampled from a man between 65 and 85 years old with lung cancer. Sequenced sample: PBMCs. This CDR3 reads CASMEGLNYGYTF. The CDR3 DNA reads TGTGCCAGCATGGAAGGTCTTAACTATGGCTACACCTTC.